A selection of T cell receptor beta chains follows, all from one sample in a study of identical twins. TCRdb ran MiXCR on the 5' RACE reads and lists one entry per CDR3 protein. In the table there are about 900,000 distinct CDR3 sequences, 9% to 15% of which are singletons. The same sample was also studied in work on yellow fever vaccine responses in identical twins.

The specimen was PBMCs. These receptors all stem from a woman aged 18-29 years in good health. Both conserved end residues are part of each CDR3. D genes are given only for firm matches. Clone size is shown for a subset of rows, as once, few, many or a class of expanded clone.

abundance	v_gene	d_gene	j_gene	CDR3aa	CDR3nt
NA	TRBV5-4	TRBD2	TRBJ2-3	CASSPGSGSYPDTQYF	TGTGCCAGCAGCCCCGGCAGCGGGAGCTATCCAGATACGCAGTATTTT
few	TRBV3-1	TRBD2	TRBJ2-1	CASSQVPPTSGTIPNNEQFF	TGTGCCAGCAGCCAAGTCCCCCCGACTAGCGGCACGATACCTAACAATGAGCAGTTCTTC
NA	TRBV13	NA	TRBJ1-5	CASSIQGQQPQHF	TGTGCCAGCAGCATACAGGGTCAACAGCCCCAGCATTTT
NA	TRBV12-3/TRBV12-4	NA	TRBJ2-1	CARIPRRYNEQFF	TGTGCCAGAATCCCCAGGCGCTACAATGAGCAGTTCTTC
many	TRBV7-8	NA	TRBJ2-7	CASTYREAYEQYF	TGTGCCAGCACCTACAGGGAAGCCTACGAGCAGTACTTC
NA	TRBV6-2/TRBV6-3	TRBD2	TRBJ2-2	CASRESGANTGELFF	TGTGCCAGCAGGGAAAGCGGGGCGAACACCGGGGAGCTGTTTTTT
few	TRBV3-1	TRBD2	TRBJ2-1	CASSRGPSGNNEQFF	TGTGCCAGCAGCCGAGGGCCTAGCGGGAATAATGAGCAGTTCTTC
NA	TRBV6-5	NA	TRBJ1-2	CASIHSGGYTF	TGTGCCAGCATCCATTCGGGGGGCTACACCTTC
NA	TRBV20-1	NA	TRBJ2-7	CSAREKGRSRGEQYF	TGCAGTGCCCGAGAAAAAGGTCGCTCCCGGGGCGAGCAGTACTTC
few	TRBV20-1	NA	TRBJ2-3	CSPQGLGGDTQYF	TGCAGCCCTCAAGGACTAGGGGGAGATACGCAGTATTTT
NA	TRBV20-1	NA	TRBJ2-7	CSARVSGRDYEQYF	TGCAGTGCTAGAGTCTCGGGGCGGGACTACGAGCAGTACTTC
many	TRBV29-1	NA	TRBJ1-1	CSVAGVTEAFF	TGCAGCGTCGCAGGGGTCACTGAAGCTTTCTTT
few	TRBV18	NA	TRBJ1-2	CASSASPTVIYGYTF	TGTGCCAGCTCGGCCTCACCGACAGTCATTTATGGCTACACCTTC
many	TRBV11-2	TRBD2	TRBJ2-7	CASSLVGLAGPRTYEQYF	TGTGCCAGCAGCTTAGTGGGACTAGCGGGTCCTCGTACCTACGAGCAGTACTTC
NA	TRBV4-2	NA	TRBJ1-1	CASSQREVPLGTEAFF	TGTGCCAGCAGCCAAAGGGAAGTGCCCCTGGGGACTGAAGCTTTCTTT
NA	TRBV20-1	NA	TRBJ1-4	CSAIRPAKGGEKLFF	TGCAGTGCTATTCGGCCAGCCAAAGGAGGTGAAAAACTGTTTTTT
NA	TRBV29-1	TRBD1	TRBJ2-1	CSVEKDRASYNEQFF	TGCAGCGTTGAAAAAGACAGGGCCTCCTACAATGAGCAGTTCTTC
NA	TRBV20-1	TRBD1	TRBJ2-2	CSARDTGTVAGELFF	TGCAGTGCTAGAGATACAGGGACAGTGGCCGGGGAGCTGTTTTTT
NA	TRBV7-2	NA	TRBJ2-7	CASSLGVLEHEQYF	TGTGCCAGCAGCTTAGGGGTGTTAGAGCACGAGCAGTACTTC
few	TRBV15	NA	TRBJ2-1	CATSRSGEPPYNEQFF	TGTGCCACCAGCAGAAGTGGGGAGCCCCCCTACAATGAGCAGTTCTTC
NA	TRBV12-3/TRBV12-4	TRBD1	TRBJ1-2	CASSLRGGGYGYTF	TGTGCCAGCTCCTTACGAGGGGGCGGCTATGGCTACACCTTC
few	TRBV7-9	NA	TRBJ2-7	CASSPMYEQYF	TGTGCCAGCAGCCCTATGTACGAGCAGTACTTC
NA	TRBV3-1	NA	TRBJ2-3	CASSPGGRRDTQYF	TGTGCCAGCAGCCCCGGGGGGCGGCGGGATACGCAGTATTTT
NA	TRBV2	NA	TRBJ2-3	CASSDSLRPTGGDTQYF	TGTGCCAGCAGTGATTCCTTACGGCCCACCGGCGGAGATACGCAGTATTTT
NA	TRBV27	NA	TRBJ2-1	CASSLLRSSSYNEQFF	TGTGCCAGCAGTTTATTAAGGAGCTCCTCCTACAATGAGCAGTTCTTC
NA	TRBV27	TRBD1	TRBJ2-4	CASSSTGADGNIQYF	TGTGCCAGCAGTTCCACAGGGGCCGACGGAAACATTCAGTACTTC
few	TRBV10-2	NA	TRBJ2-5	CASSEGRFTAETQYF	TGCGCCAGCAGTGAGGGACGATTTACCGCGGAGACCCAGTACTTC
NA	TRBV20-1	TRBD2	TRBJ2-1	CSARIAGGSNEQFF	TGCAGTGCTAGGATAGCGGGGGGGAGTAATGAGCAGTTCTTC
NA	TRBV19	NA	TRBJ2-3	CASSSGDLPTDTQYF	TGTGCCAGTAGTAGTGGGGACCTGCCGACAGATACGCAGTATTTT
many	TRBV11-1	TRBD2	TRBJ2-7	CASSLTANWASGVSYEQYF	TGTGCCAGCAGCTTAACGGCTAACTGGGCCAGCGGGGTTTCCTACGAGCAGTACTTC
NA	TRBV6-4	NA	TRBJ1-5	CASRTRGEGSNQPQHF	TGTGCCAGCAGGACTCGGGGAGAGGGGAGCAATCAGCCCCAGCATTTT
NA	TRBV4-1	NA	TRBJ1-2	CASSQGGGNGYTF	TGCGCCAGCAGCCAAGGCGGGGGAAATGGCTACACCTTC
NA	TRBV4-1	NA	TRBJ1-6	CASSQARTDGLWPLHF	TGCGCCAGCAGCCAAGCTCGGACAGACGGGCTATGGCCCCTCCACTTT
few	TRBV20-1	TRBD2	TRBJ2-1	CSAPTGTSPSNEQFF	TGCAGTGCTCCCACCGGGACTAGCCCTTCTAATGAGCAGTTCTTC
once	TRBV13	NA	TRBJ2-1	CASSLGSKYNEQFF	TGTGCCAGCAGCTTAGGATCTAAATACAATGAGCAGTTCTTC
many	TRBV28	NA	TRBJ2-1	CASSLAWDEQFF	TGTGCCAGCAGTTTGGCGTGGGATGAGCAGTTCTTC
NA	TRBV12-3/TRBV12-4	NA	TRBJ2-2	CASRPNLAGRVTGELFF	TGTGCCAGCAGACCCAATCTTGCGGGCAGGGTCACCGGGGAGCTGTTTTTT
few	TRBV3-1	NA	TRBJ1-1	CASSIRLGNTEAFF	TGTGCCAGCAGCATACGGCTTGGGAACACTGAAGCTTTCTTT
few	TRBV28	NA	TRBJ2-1	CASIDSGQRNEQFF	TGTGCCAGCATAGACAGTGGTCAAAGGAATGAGCAGTTCTTC
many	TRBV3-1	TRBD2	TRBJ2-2	CASSQGLAGDVKYTGELFF	TGTGCCAGCAGCCAGGGACTAGCGGGAGATGTGAAGTACACCGGGGAGCTGTTTTTT
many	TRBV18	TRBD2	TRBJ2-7	CASSPPTSAPSYEQYF	TGTGCCAGCTCACCACCGACTAGCGCTCCTTCCTACGAGCAGTACTTC
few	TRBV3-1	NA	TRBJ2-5	CASSRIAGRYDQETQYF	TGTGCCAGCAGCCGAATAGCAGGCAGGTACGACCAAGAGACCCAGTACTTC
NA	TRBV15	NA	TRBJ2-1	CATSVLGGEQFF	TGTGCCACCAGCGTTCTAGGAGGTGAGCAGTTCTTC
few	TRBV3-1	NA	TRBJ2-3	CASSQAVVSTDTQYF	TGTGCCAGCAGCCAAGCGGTAGTTAGCACAGATACGCAGTATTTT
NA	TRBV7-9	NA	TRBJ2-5	CASSLWVAVYQETQYF	TGTGCCAGCAGCTTATGGGTAGCGGTGTACCAAGAGACCCAGTACTTC
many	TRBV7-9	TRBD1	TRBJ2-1	CASSRDRRFYNEQFF	TGTGCCAGCAGCCGGGACAGGAGATTCTACAATGAGCAGTTCTTC
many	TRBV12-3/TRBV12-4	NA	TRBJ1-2	CASSPGPYGYTF	TGTGCCAGCAGCCCCGGGCCATATGGCTACACCTTC
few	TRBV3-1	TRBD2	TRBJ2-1	CASTRGTSGMNEQFF	TGTGCCAGCACCCGGGGGACTAGCGGGATGAATGAGCAGTTCTTC
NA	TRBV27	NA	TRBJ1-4	CASKSAGLRGTANEKLFF	TGTGCCAGCAAATCCGCAGGTCTGCGGGGCACGGCTAATGAAAAACTGTTTTTT
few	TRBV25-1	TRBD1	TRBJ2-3	CASSEHEQGARDTQYF	TGTGCCAGCAGTGAACACGAACAGGGGGCAAGGGATACGCAGTATTTT
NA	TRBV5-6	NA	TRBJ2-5	CASSFGPPGSGQETQYF	TGTGCCAGCAGCTTTGGTCCACCGGGCTCCGGCCAAGAGACCCAGTACTTC
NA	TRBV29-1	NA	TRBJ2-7	CSGLTSSYEQYF	TGCAGCGGTTTAACTAGTTCCTACGAGCAGTACTTC
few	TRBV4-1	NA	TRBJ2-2	CASSQVQGGTGELFF	TGCGCCAGCAGCCAAGTCCAGGGTGGCACCGGGGAGCTGTTTTTT
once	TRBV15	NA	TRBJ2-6	CATSPVGLASRGANVLTF	TGTGCCACCAGTCCGGTGGGGCTAGCCTCACGAGGGGCCAACGTCCTGACTTTC
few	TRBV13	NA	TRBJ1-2	CASSLLGYTF	TGTGCCAGCAGCTTACTTGGCTACACCTTC
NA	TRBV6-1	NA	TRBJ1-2	CASRDSFYGYTF	TGTGCCAGCAGGGATTCCTTTTATGGCTACACCTTC
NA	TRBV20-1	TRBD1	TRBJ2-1	CSARAGTGNYNEQFF	TGCAGTGCTAGAGCAGGGACAGGCAACTACAATGAGCAGTTCTTC
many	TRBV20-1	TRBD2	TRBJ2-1	CSARKRGETSYNEQFF	TGCAGTGCTAGGAAACGGGGGGAGACCTCCTACAATGAGCAGTTCTTC
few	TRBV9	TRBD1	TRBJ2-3	CASSVKVTGAGTDTQYF	TGTGCCAGCAGCGTAAAGGTAACAGGGGCCGGCACAGATACGCAGTATTTT
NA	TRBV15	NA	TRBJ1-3	CATSRDRGSPGNTIYF	TGTGCCACCAGCAGAGATCGGGGCTCACCTGGAAACACCATATATTTT